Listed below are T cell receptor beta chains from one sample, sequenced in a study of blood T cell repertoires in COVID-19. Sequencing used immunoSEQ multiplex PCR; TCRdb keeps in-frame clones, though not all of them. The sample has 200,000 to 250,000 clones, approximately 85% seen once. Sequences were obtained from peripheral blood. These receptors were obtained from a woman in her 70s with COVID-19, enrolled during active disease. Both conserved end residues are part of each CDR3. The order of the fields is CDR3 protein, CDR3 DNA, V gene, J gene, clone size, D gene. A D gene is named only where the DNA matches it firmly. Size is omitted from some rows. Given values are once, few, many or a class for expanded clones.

cdr3_aa: CASGLAPDRVSPRSGKLFF
cdr3_nt: TGTGCTAGTGGTTTGGCCCCGGACAGGGTTTCTCCTAGGTCGGGAAAACTGTTTTTT
v_call: TRBV12-5
j_call: TRBJ1-4
clone_size: -
d_call: TRBD1

cdr3_aa: CASTRTGGTEAFF
cdr3_nt: TGTGCCAGCACCCGAACAGGGGGCACTGAAGCTTTCTTT
v_call: TRBV7-3
j_call: TRBJ1-1
clone_size: -
d_call: TRBD1

cdr3_aa: CASSSRNGQMGNEQYF
cdr3_nt: TGTGCCAGCAGCTCGAGAAACGGACAGATGGGCAACGAGCAGTACTTC
v_call: TRBV7-9
j_call: TRBJ2-7
clone_size: once
d_call: -

cdr3_aa: CAISTGVMNTEAFF
cdr3_nt: TGTGCCATCAGTACGGGTGTTATGAACACTGAAGCTTTCTTT
v_call: TRBV10-3
j_call: TRBJ1-1
clone_size: -
d_call: -

cdr3_aa: CASSFGLAGAQETQYF
cdr3_nt: TGTGCCAGCAGCTTCGGACTAGCGGGGGCTCAAGAGACCCAGTACTTC
v_call: TRBV7-9
j_call: TRBJ2-5
clone_size: -
d_call: TRBD2

cdr3_aa: CASGWASDIQYF
cdr3_nt: TGTGCCAGTGGGTGGGCTTCGGACATTCAGTACTTC
v_call: TRBV19
j_call: TRBJ2-4
clone_size: -
d_call: -

cdr3_aa: CSVMTGGNTEAFF
cdr3_nt: TGCAGCGTTATGACAGGGGGAAACACTGAAGCTTTCTTT
v_call: TRBV29-1
j_call: TRBJ1-1
clone_size: -
d_call: TRBD1

cdr3_aa: CSGGNTGELFF
cdr3_nt: TGCAGCGGAGGTAACACCGGGGAGCTGTTTTTT
v_call: TRBV29-1
j_call: TRBJ2-2
clone_size: -
d_call: -

cdr3_aa: CASSQGRGIPSDTQYF
cdr3_nt: TGTGCCAGCAGCCAAGGTAGGGGTATTCCGTCAGATACGCAGTATTTT
v_call: TRBV3-1/TRBV3-2
j_call: TRBJ2-3
clone_size: -
d_call: -

cdr3_aa: CASSPLDTRPEQYF
cdr3_nt: TGTGCCAGCAGCCCCCTTGACACACGCCCAGAGCAGTACTTC
v_call: TRBV12-1
j_call: TRBJ2-7
clone_size: -
d_call: -

cdr3_aa: CASRTRTSLWEQFF
cdr3_nt: TGTGCCAGCAGAACTCGGACTAGCCTGTGGGAGCAGTTCTTC
v_call: TRBV27
j_call: TRBJ2-1
clone_size: -
d_call: TRBD2

cdr3_aa: CASSPGGTSGYEQYF
cdr3_nt: TGTGCCAGCTCACCAGGAGGGACTAGCGGATACGAGCAGTACTTC
v_call: TRBV18
j_call: TRBJ2-7
clone_size: few
d_call: TRBD2

cdr3_aa: CASSWTGFKDTQYF
cdr3_nt: TGTGCCAGCAGCTGGACAGGGTTTAAAGATACGCAGTATTTT
v_call: TRBV14
j_call: TRBJ2-3
clone_size: -
d_call: TRBD1

cdr3_aa: CASSIVPPGTEAFF
cdr3_nt: TGTGCCAGTAGTATAGTTCCCCCAGGGACTGAAGCTTTCTTT
v_call: TRBV19
j_call: TRBJ1-1
clone_size: -
d_call: -

cdr3_aa: CASSQSGARGYTF
cdr3_nt: TGTGCCAGCAGCCAATCGGGTGCGCGTGGCTACACCTTC
v_call: TRBV5-6
j_call: TRBJ1-2
clone_size: -
d_call: -

cdr3_aa: CASSDSYGTGFDYGYTF
cdr3_nt: TGTGCCAGCAGCGATTCATACGGGACAGGGTTTGACTATGGCTACACCTTC
v_call: TRBV3-1/TRBV3-2
j_call: TRBJ1-2
clone_size: once
d_call: TRBD1

cdr3_aa: CASSVQTGAGEKLFF
cdr3_nt: TGTGCCAGCAGCGTCCAGACAGGGGCCGGTGAAAAACTGTTTTTT
v_call: TRBV5-4
j_call: TRBJ1-4
clone_size: -
d_call: TRBD1